This TCR beta chain is drawn from a study of blood T cell repertoires in COVID-19. Overall study context: T cells, B-cell-depleted T cells, or PBMCs supplied cDNA or gDNA.

Trimming removed 1 base at V and 0 bases at J, with 19 bases between. Per the germline V gene, CDR1 is MGHRA and CDR2 is YSYEKL. The CDR3 loop spans 20 amino acids. Which cohort a participant joined came from the clinical history participants gave. The protocol was immunoSEQ multiplex PCR, while the TCRdb copy is restricted to in-frame clones and leaves out a portion. The sample consists of about 500,000 clones, approximately 86% of them appearing once. The origin of this receptor is a woman aged 18-29 years who had recovered from COVID-19. The sequencing input was PBMCs or T cells enriched from blood (not recorded which). The chain has TRBV4-1 and TRBJ2-6, with D unresolved. The CDR3 loop is CASSQATLNQVLSGANVLTF. Written as DNA, the CDR3 is TGCGCCAGCAGCCAAGCTACATTAAACCAGGTTCTCTCTGGGGCCAACGTCCTGACTTTC.